Sequencing of this T cell receptor (beta chain) was carried out in a study of graft-versus-host responses after intestinal transplantation. Study context: Multivisceral, liver-intestinal, or isolated intestinal transplants were given to recipients.

Notes on the study in general: Graft-donor T cell macrochimerism in patients accompanied high graft-versus-host to host-versus-graft clonal ratios in allografts.

Comment on this clone: Antigen specificity is unknown.

Method: immunoSEQ multiplex PCR; TCRdb's copy keeps in-frame clones and lacks some. The sample has about 8,900 clones; 60% to 70% are singletons. The V end lost 4 bases, the J end lost 0 bases, and 13 bases lay between the germline ends. The CDR3 sequence is 16 residues long. The V gene's germline CDR1 is SEHNR and CDR2 FQNEAQ (reference sequence). The graft tissue was processed, and this released both intraepithelial and lamina propria lymphocytes. The source was ileum tissue, collected roughly 450 days after transplant. The V gene is TRBV7-9, the J gene TRBJ2-1; no definite D call. The receptor was isolated from a human patient who received an intestinal transplant, so some T cells may come from the graft donor. The CDR3 region is CASSSLGVSSYNEQFF. The DNA of the CDR3 is TGTGCCAGCAGCTCTTTAGGCGTTAGCTCCTACAATGAGCAGTTCTTC. Combining the CDR3 with reference TRBV7-9 and TRBJ2-1 gives the whole variable domain DTGVSQNPRHKITKRGQNVTFRCDPISEHNRLYWYRQTLGQGPEFLTYFQNEAQLEKSRLLSDRFSAERPKGSFSTLEIQRTEQGDSAMYLCASSSLGVSSYNEQFFGPGTRLTVL.